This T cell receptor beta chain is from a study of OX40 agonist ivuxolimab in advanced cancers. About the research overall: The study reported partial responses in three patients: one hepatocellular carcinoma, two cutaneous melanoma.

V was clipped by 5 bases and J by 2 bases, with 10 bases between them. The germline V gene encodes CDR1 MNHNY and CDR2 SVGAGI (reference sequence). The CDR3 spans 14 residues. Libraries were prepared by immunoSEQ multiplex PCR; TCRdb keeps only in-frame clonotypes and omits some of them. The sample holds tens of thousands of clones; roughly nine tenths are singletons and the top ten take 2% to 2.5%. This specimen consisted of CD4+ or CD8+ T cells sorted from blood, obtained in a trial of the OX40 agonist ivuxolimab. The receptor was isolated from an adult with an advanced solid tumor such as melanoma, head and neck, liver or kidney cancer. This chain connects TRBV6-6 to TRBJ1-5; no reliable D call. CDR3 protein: CASSPRGGNQPQHF. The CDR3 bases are TGTGCCAGCAGTCCCCGCGGGGGCAATCAGCCCCAGCATTTT.